Listed below are T cell receptor beta chains from one sample, sequenced in a study of blood T cell repertoires in COVID-19. Clones were sequenced by immunoSEQ multiplex PCR, and TCRdb holds only the in-frame ones, with some missing. The sample carries approximately 140,000 clones, roughly 84% recorded once. Sequenced material: peripheral blood. All receptors come from a man aged 30-40 years with COVID-19, enrolled during active disease. Both conserved end residues are part of each CDR3. Fields, in order: J gene, D gene, V gene, clone size, CDR3 DNA, CDR3 protein. A D gene is named only where the DNA matches it firmly. Size tells how often a clone was seen (once, few, many) or the class of an expanded clone, and some rows leave it out.

>TRBJ1-1|NA|TRBV5-6|once
TGTGCCAGCAGCTTGGCGGTTAACACTGAAGCTTTCTTT
CASSLAVNTEAFF
>TRBJ2-3|TRBD2|TRBV28|NA
TGTGCCAGCAACCCCCAAGCGGGAGGGCCAAGAGATACGCAGTATTTT
CASNPQAGGPRDTQYF
>TRBJ2-2|NA|TRBV28|NA
TGTGCCAGCAGTTTTGGCGGGAGGGAGCTGTTTTTT
CASSFGGRELFF
>TRBJ1-6|TRBD1|TRBV30|NA
TGTGCCTGGGGAAACTACAGGGGGGGGACTTATTCACCCCTCCACTTT
CAWGNYRGGTYSPLHF
>TRBJ2-1|TRBD1|TRBV28|NA
TGTGCCAGCACCCTCCCTGGGACAGGGCACGATGAGCAGTTCTTC
CASTLPGTGHDEQFF
>TRBJ1-1|NA|TRBV2|NA
TGTGCCAGCAGCGTCAGGGGCCAGAACACTGAAGCTTTCTTT
CASSVRGQNTEAFF
>TRBJ2-1|TRBD2|TRBV19|NA
TGTGCCAGTAGTGTAGCGGGAGGGGGCTCCTACAATGAGCAGTTCTTC
CASSVAGGGSYNEQFF
>TRBJ1-1|NA|TRBV2|NA
TGTGCCAGCAGTGAAAATTTAAACACTGAAGCTTTCTTT
CASSENLNTEAFF
>TRBJ2-7|NA|TRBV18|NA
TGTGCCAGCTCACCAGGGGACAGGGGACTAGCCCTATCCTACGAGCAGTACTTC
CASSPGDRGLALSYEQYF
>TRBJ1-4|NA|TRBV2|NA
TGTGCCAGCAGTTCCCGGCGGCCGATCAATGAAAAACTGTTTTTT
CASSSRRPINEKLFF
>TRBJ1-2|NA|TRBV10-1|NA
TGCGCCAGCAGTGACAGGACAACCCCCTATGGCTACACCTTC
CASSDRTTPYGYTF
>TRBJ1-2|NA|TRBV7-2|NA
TGTGCCAGCAGCCCCCGGGCCAGCGGGGACTTTAACTATGGCTACACCTTC
CASSPRASGDFNYGYTF
>TRBJ2-1|TRBD2|TRBV28|once
TGTGCCAGCATTCCTCCTAGCGGGAGTGTGTACAATGAGCAGTTCTTC
CASIPPSGSVYNEQFF
>TRBJ1-4|NA|TRBV18|once
TGTGCCAGCTCCCCCCAGGGCACGAATGAAAAACTGTTTTTT
CASSPQGTNEKLFF
>TRBJ2-3|TRBD2|TRBV9|NA
TGTGCCAGCAGCGCGGGCGGGGGGTTGGCTCGCACAGATACGCAGTATTTT
CASSAGGGLARTDTQYF
>TRBJ1-2|TRBD1|TRBV10-3|NA
TGTGCCTCCAAGGACAGGGGGTTATATGGCTACACCTTC
CASKDRGLYGYTF
>TRBJ2-7|TRBD1|TRBV11-2|NA
TGTGCCAGCAGCTGGGGGACAGGGGGCGCCTACGAGCAGTACTTC
CASSWGTGGAYEQYF
>TRBJ2-3|TRBD1|TRBV4-2|NA
TGTGCCAGCAGCCAGGCTCCGGGACAGGCGGATACGCAGTATTTT
CASSQAPGQADTQYF
>TRBJ1-5|TRBD1|TRBV5-4|NA
TGTGCCAGCAGCTCGGCCGGGACAGGGGGCCAGCCCCAGCATTTT
CASSSAGTGGQPQHF
>TRBJ2-5|NA|TRBV5-1|few
TGCGCCAGCAGCTTGAGACGAGGGGGTGGAGAGACCCAGTACTTC
CASSLRRGGGETQYF
>TRBJ1-6|TRBD1|TRBV4-1|once
TGCGCCAGCAGCCAACGACAGGGAGATTCACCCCTCCACTTT
CASSQRQGDSPLHF
>TRBJ2-1|NA|TRBV5-1|few
TGCGCCAGCAGCTTTTTTACGGGAGAGTACAATGAGCAGTTCTTC
CASSFFTGEYNEQFF
>TRBJ2-7|NA|TRBV7-2|few
TGTGCCAGCAGCTTAGTTCAGTCCCGAGGCGAGCAGTACTTC
CASSLVQSRGEQYF
>TRBJ1-2|NA|TRBV9|few
TGTGCCAGCAGCGTAGGGAGGGTACGCGATGGCTACACCTTC
CASSVGRVRDGYTF
>TRBJ1-2|TRBD1|TRBV7-9|NA
TGTGCCAGCAGCTCTCGACAGGGGCCCATCGATGGCTACACCTTC
CASSSRQGPIDGYTF
>TRBJ1-4|TRBD1|TRBV20-1|NA
TGCAGTGCTAGTGATGGACAGGGGGCAGGGGAAAAACTGTTTTTT
CSASDGQGAGEKLFF
>TRBJ1-3|NA|TRBV6-2/TRBV6-3|NA
TGTGCCAGCATCCCCGGGACAACCTCCGGCACCATATATTTT
CASIPGTTSGTIYF
>TRBJ2-6|NA|TRBV4-2|NA
TGTGCCAGCAGCCAACCGGGAACGGCTGGGGCCAACGTCCTGACTTTC
CASSQPGTAGANVLTF
>TRBJ2-1|TRBD2|TRBV14|NA
TGTGCCAGCAGTCGGATAGCGGGAACCTATGAGCAGTTCTTC
CASSRIAGTYEQFF
>TRBJ1-2|NA|TRBV9|NA
TGTGCCAGCAGCTCAATGACGGGACGGGAGGGGCATGGCTACACCTTC
CASSSMTGREGHGYTF
>TRBJ2-7|TRBD1|TRBV15|NA
TGTGCCACCAGCAGACTTCGGCAGGGGGCCGAGCAGTACTTC
CATSRLRQGAEQYF
>TRBJ2-1|TRBD2|TRBV2|few
TGTGCCAGTGAGCGGGAGGTAACCTACAATGAGCAGTTCTTC
CASEREVTYNEQFF
>TRBJ1-1|NA|TRBV14|NA
TGTGCCAGCAGCCTTCAGGGGAATACTGAAGCTTTCTTT
CASSLQGNTEAFF
>TRBJ1-1|NA|TRBV5-1|NA
TGCGCCAGCAGTTTCACAGGAGATTTTGAAGCTTTCTTT
CASSFTGDFEAFF
>TRBJ2-3|NA|TRBV19|NA
TGTGCCAGTAGTTTAAGACAGTATGCAGATACGCAGTATTTT
CASSLRQYADTQYF
>TRBJ2-3|NA|TRBV24-1|NA
TGTGCCACCGGGGGAAAGGGGGGCACAGATACGCAGTATTTT
CATGGKGGTDTQYF
>TRBJ1-1|NA|TRBV4-3|NA
TGCGCCAGCAGCCACTCTTACAGGTCGGACACTGAAGCTTTCTTT
CASSHSYRSDTEAFF
>TRBJ2-7|TRBD1|TRBV24-1|NA
TGTGCCACCAGGGAGGACAGGAACCCCTACGAGCAGTACTTC
CATREDRNPYEQYF
>TRBJ2-3|NA|TRBV7-8|once
TGTGCCAGCAGCTTCCTTGAGGCTCACACAGATACGCAGTATTTT
CASSFLEAHTDTQYF
>TRBJ2-1|NA|TRBV27|NA
TGTGCCAGCAGCTCGGGACTTTACAATGAGCAGTTCTTC
CASSSGLYNEQFF
>TRBJ1-4|TRBD1|TRBV28|NA
TGTGCCAGCAATACCTACAGGGGACCTAATGAAAAACTGTTTTTT
CASNTYRGPNEKLFF
>TRBJ1-4|NA|TRBV3-1/TRBV3-2|few
TGTGCCAGCAGCCAGGGGGGAGGGAAAGGTGAAAAACTGTTTTTT
CASSQGGGKGEKLFF
>TRBJ2-3|TRBD1|TRBV5-1|NA
TGCGCCAGCAGCCCTCGGACAGGGGAAGCAGATACGCAGTATTTT
CASSPRTGEADTQYF
>TRBJ2-2|NA|TRBV9|NA
TGTGCCAGCAGCTCGACTTCTAGCAGGAAGCGGACCGGGGAGCTGTTTTTT
CASSSTSSRKRTGELFF
>TRBJ1-1|NA|TRBV12-3/TRBV12-4|NA
TGTGCCAGCTCTAGAGGGGGAAGCACTGAAGCTTTCTTT
CASSRGGSTEAFF